Listed here is a single T cell receptor beta chain. Its antigen is unknown. This specimen belongs to a study of vaccination effects on CD4 cells after COVID-19. Study overall: Samples gathered post-vaccine arrived a median of 72 days past the second dose.

Findings and caveats of the study: Just 1 of 255 vaccine-induced clones in healthy recipients was cross-reactive. Convalescent patients were scarce in the study, and it lacked early post-infection timepoints.

The data were produced by immunoSEQ multiplex PCR, yet TCRdb's version contains in-frame clones alone and is incomplete. Among approximately 74,000 clones listed, around 69% were seen once. Upon completion of approximately ten days in culture, CD4+ T cells were isolated. Each participant was given two doses of one vaccine (BNT162b2 or mRNA-1273). Nucleocapsid antibodies were negative in the vaccine recipients, who had never had SARS-CoV-2 infection. V dropped 0 bases and J dropped 3 bases, with 5 bases sitting between them. CDR3 length: 13 amino acids. CDR1 is SGHDN and CDR2 is FVKESK in the germline V gene.

Sequenced here: CD4+ T cells from PBMCs cultured without peptide, sampled after COVID-19 vaccination. The source is a human donor who received a COVID-19 vaccine. The V and J genes are TRBV14 and TRBJ1-2, with D uncertain. CDR3 in amino acids: CASSQDPHYGYTF. The CDR3 DNA sequence: TGTGCCAGCAGCCAAGACCCACACTATGGCTACACCTTC.